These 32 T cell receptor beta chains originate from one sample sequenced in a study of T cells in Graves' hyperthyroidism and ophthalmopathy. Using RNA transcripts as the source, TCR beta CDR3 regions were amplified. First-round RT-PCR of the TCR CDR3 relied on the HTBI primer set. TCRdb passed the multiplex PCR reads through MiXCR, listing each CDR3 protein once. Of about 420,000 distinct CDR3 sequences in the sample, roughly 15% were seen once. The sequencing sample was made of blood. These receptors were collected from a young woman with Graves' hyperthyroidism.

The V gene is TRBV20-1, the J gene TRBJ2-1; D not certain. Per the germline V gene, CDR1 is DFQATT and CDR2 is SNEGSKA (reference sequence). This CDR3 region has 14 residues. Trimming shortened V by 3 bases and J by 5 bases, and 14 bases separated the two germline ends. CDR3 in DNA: TGCAGTGCTAGCCTCGGGTCAAAGGACAATGAGCAGTTCTTC. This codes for CSASLGSKDNEQFF.

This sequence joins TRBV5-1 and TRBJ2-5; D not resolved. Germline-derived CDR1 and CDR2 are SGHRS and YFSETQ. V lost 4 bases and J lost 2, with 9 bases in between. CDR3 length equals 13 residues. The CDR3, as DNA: TGCGCCAGCAGCCCCGACGTACAAGAGACCCAGTACTTC. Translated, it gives CASSPDVQETQYF.

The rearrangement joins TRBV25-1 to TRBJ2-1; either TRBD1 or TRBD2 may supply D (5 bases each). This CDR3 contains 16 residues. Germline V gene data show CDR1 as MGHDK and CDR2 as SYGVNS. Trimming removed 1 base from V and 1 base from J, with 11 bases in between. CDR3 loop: CASSESTGPSYNEQFF. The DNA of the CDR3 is TGTGCCAGCAGTGAATCTACGGGGCCTTCCTACAATGAGCAGTTCTTC. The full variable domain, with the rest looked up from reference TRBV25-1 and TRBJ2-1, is EADIYQTPRYLVIGTGKKITLECSQTMGHDKMYWYQQDPGMELHLIHYSYGVNSTEKGDLSSESTVSRIRTEHFPLTLESARPSHTSQYLCASSESTGPSYNEQFFGPGTRLTVL.

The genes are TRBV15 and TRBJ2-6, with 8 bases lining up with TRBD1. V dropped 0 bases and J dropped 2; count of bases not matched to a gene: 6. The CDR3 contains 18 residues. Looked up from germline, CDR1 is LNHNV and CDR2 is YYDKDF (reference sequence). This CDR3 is CATSRDLQGGTGANVLTF. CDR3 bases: TGTGCCACCAGCAGAGATTTACAGGGGGGTACTGGGGCCAACGTCCTGACTTTC.

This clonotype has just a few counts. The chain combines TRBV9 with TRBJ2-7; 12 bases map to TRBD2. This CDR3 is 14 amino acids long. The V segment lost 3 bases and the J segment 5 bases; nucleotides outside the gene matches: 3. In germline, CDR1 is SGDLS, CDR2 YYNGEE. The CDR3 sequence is CASSATSGRHEQYF. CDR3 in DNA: TGTGCCAGCAGCGCGACTAGCGGGAGACACGAGCAGTACTTC.

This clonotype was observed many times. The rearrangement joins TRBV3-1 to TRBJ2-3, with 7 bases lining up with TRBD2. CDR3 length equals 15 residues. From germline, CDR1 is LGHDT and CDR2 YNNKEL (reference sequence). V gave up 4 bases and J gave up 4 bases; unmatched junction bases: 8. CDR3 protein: CASSLAVGGPDTQYF. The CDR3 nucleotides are TGTGCCAGCAGCCTCGCTGTGGGAGGGCCAGATACGCAGTATTTT.

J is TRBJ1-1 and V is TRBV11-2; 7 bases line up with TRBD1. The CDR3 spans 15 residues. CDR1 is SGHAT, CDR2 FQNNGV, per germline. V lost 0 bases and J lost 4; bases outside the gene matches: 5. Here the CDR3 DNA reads TGTGCCAGCAGCTTAGAACCAGGGGGGGCCACTGAAGCTTTCTTT. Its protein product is CASSLEPGGATEAFF.

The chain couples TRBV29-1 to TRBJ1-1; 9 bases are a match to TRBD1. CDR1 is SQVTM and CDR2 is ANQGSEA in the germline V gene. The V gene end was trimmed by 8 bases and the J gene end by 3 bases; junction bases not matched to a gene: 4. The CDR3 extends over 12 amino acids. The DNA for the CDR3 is TGCAGCATCCGACAGGGGGACACTGAAGCTTTCTTT. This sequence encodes CSIRQGDTEAFF.

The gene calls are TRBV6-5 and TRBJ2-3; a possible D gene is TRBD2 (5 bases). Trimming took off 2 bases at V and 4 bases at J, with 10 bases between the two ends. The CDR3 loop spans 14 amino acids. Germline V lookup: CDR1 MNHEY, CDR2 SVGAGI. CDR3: CASSYMRRADTQYF. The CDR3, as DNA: TGTGCCAGCAGTTACATGCGGCGGGCAGATACGCAGTATTTT.

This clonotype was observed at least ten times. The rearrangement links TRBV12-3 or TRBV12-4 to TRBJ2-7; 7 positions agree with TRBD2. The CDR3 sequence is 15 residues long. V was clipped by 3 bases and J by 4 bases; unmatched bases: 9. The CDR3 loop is CASSFGISGQYEQYF. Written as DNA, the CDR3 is TGTGCCAGCAGTTTCGGAATTAGCGGGCAGTACGAGCAGTACTTC.

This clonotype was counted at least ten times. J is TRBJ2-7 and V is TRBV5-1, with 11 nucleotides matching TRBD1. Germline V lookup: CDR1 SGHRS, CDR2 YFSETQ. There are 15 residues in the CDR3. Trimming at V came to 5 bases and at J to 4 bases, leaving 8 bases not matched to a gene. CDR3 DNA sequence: TGCGCCAGCAGATCTGGACAGGGGGCTCCGTACGAGCAGTACTTC. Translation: CASRSGQGAPYEQYF.

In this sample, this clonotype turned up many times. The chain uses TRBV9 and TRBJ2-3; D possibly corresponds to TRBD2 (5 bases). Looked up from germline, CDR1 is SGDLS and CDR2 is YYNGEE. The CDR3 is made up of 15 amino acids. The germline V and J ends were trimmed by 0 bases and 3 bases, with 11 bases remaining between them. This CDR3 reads CASSVGGADTDTQYF. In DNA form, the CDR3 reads TGTGCCAGCAGCGTAGGAGGAGCGGATACAGATACGCAGTATTTT.

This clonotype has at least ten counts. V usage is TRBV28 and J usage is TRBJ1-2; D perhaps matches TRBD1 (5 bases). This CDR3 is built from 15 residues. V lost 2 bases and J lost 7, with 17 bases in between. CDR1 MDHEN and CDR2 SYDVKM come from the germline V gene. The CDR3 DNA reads TGTGCCAGCAGTTTAGGGCAGGTGAGGGGCGGTGGCTACACCTTC. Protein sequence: CASSLGQVRGGGYTF.

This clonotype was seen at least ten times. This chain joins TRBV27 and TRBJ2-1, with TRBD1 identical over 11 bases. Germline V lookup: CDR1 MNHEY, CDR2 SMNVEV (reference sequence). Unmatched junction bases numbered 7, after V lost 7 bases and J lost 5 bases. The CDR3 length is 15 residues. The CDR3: CASTLRDRGNNEQFF. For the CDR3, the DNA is TGTGCCAGCACGCTCCGGGACAGGGGGAACAATGAGCAGTTCTTC.

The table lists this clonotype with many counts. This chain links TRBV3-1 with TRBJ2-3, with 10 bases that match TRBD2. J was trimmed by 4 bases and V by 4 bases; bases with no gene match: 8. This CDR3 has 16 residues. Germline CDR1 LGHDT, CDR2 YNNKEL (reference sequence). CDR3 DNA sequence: TGTGCCAGCAGCCCGCACCAGCGGGAGGGCGCAGATACGCAGTATTTT. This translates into CASSPHQREGADTQYF.

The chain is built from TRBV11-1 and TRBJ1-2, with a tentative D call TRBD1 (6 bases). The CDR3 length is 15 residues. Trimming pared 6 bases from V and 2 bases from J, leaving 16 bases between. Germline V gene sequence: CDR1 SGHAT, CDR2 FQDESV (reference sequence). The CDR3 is CASRPPGHQNYGYTF. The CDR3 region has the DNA TGTGCCAGCAGACCTCCGGGACACCAGAACTATGGCTACACCTTC.

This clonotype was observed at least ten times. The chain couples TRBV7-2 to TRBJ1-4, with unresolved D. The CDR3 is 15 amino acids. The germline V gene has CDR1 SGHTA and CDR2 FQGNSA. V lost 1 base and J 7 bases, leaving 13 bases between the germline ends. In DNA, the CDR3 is TGTGCCAGCAGCTTAGGTTCGTCCACGGGTGAAAAACTGTTTTTT. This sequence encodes CASSLGSSTGEKLFF.

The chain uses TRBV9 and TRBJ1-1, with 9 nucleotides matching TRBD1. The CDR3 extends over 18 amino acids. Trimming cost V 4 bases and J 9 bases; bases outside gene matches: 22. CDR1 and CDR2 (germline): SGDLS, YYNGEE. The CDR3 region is CASSLTADEWTGVTKAFF. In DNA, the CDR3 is TGTGCCAGCAGCTTAACAGCGGATGAGTGGACAGGGGTAACAAAAGCTTTCTTT.

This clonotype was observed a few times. This CDR3 is CASRTFRGHGYTF. As DNA, the CDR3 is TGTGCCAGCAGAACATTCAGGGGCCATGGCTACACCTTC. The chain links TRBV6-1 to TRBJ1-2, with a tentative D call TRBD1 (6 bases). The length of the CDR3 is 13 residues. In germline, CDR1 is MNHNS, CDR2 SASEGT. The V end lost 6 bases, the J end lost 6 bases, and 14 bases lay between the germline ends.

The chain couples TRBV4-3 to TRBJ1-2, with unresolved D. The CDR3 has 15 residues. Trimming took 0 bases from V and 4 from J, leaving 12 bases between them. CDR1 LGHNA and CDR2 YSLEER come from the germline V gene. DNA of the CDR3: TGCGCCAGCAGCCAAGATTACGGTCTCCTCTATGGCTACACCTTC. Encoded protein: CASSQDYGLLYGYTF.

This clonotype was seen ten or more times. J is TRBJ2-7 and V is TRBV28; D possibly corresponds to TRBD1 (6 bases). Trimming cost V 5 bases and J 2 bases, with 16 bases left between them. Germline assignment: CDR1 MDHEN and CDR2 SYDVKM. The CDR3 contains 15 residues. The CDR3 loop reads CASSPLQTGTYEQYF. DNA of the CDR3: TGTGCCAGCAGTCCCCTCCAGACAGGCACCTACGAGCAGTACTTC.

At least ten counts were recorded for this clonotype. The DNA for the CDR3 is TGTGCCTGGAGCCATAATGAAAAACTGTTTTTT. Its protein product is CAWSHNEKLFF. The chain carries TRBV30 and TRBJ1-4; D is unclear. This CDR3 region has 11 residues. From germline, CDR1 is GTSNPN and CDR2 SVGIG (reference sequence). V lost 3 bases and J lost 4, with 3 bases in between.

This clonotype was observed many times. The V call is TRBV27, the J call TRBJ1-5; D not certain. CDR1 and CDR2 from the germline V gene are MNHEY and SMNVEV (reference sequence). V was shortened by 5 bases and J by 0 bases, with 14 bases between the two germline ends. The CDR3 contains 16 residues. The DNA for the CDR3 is TGTGCCAGCAGTCTGATCGGGCCCTATAGCAATCAGCCCCAGCATTTT. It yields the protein CASSLIGPYSNQPQHF.

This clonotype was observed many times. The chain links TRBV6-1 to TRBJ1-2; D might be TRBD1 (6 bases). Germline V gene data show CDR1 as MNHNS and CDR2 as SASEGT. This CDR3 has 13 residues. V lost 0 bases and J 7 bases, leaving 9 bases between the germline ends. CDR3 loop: CASSEAGGLGYTF. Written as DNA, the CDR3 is TGTGCCAGCAGTGAAGCCGGGGGGCTTGGCTACACCTTC.

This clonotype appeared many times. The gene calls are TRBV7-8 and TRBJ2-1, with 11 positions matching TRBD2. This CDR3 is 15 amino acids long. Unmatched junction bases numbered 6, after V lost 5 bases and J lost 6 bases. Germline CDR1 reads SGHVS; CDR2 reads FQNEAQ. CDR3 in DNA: TGTGCCAGCAGCCTTGGGACTAGCGGACCCAATGAGCAGTTCTTC. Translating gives CASSLGTSGPNEQFF.

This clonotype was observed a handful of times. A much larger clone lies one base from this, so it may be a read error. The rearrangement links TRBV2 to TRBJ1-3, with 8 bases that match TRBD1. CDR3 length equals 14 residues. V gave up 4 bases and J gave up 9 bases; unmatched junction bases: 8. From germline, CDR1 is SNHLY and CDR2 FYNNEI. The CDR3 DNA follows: TGTGCCAGCAGTGCCGGGACAGGTAGAAGCACCATATATTTT. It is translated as CASSAGTGRSTIYF.

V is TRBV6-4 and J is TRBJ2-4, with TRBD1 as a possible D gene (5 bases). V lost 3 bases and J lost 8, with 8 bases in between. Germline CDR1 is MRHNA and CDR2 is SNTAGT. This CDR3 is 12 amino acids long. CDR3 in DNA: TGTGCCAGCAGTGAGGGGCAGGACATTCAGTACTTC. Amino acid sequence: CASSEGQDIQYF.

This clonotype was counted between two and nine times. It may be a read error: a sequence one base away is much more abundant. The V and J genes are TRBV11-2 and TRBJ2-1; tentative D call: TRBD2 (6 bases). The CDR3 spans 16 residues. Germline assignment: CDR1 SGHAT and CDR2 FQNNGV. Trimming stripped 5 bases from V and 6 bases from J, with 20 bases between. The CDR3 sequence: CASSLAAGPGGNEQFF. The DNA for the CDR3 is TGTGCCAGCAGCCTGGCGGCCGGACCCGGGGGCAATGAGCAGTTCTTC.

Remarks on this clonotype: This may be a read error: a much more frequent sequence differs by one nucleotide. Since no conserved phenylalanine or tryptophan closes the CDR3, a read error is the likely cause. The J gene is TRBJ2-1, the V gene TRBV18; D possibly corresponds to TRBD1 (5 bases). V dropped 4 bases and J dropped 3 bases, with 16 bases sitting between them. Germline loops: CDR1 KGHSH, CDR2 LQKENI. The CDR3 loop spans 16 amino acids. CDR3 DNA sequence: TGTGCCAGCTCACAGCTCCAGGGCTCCCACTACAATGAGCAGTTCTCC. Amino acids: CASSQLQGSHYNEQFS.

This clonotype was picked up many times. The CDR3 region has the DNA TGCGCCAGCAGCGCGGGACTAGCGAGCTACAATGAGCAGTTCTTC. Its translation: CASSAGLASYNEQFF. The V gene is TRBV5-1, the J gene TRBJ2-1; 10 bases line up with TRBD2. This CDR3 has 15 residues. V was pared by 4 bases and J by 3 bases, with 4 bases of the junction left unmatched. CDR1 and CDR2 (germline): SGHRS, YFSETQ.

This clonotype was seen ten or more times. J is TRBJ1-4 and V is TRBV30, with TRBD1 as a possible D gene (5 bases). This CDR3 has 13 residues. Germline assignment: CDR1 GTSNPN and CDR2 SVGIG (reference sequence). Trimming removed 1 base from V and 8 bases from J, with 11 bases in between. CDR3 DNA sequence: TGTGCCTGGAGTGGCCGACCAGGGGAAAAACTGTTTTTT. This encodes CAWSGRPGEKLFF.

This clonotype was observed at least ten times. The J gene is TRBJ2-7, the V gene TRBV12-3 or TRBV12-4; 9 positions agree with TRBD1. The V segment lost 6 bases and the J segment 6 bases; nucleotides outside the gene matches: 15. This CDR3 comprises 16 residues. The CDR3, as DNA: TGTGCCAGCAGGGGGGTAACAGGGGGCGCATTGTCCGAGCAGTACTTC. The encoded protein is CASRGVTGGALSEQYF.